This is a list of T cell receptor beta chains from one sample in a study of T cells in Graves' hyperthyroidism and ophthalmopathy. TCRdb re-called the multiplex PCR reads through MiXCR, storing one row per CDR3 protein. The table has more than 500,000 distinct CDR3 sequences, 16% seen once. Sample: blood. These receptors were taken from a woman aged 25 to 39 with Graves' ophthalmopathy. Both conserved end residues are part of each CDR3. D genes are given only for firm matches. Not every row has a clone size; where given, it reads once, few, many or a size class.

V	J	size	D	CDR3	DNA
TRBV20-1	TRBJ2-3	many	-	CSAKGTDTQYF	TGCAGTGCCAAGGGCACAGATACGCAGTATTTT
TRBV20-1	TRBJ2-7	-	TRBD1	CSARETGVSYEQYF	TGCAGTGCTAGAGAGACAGGGGTTTCCTACGAGCAGTACTTC
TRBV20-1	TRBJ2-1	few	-	CSAGRPSSYNEQFF	TGCAGTGCTGGGAGGCCTAGCTCCTACAATGAGCAGTTCTTC
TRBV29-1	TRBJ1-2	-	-	CSGDIGGYGYTF	TGCAGCGGGGACATTGGGGGGTATGGCTACACCTTC
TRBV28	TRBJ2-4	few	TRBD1	CASSHLYQGAMAKNIQYF	TGTGCCAGCAGTCATCTTTATCAGGGGGCTATGGCCAAAAACATTCAGTACTTC
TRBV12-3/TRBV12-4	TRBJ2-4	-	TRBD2	CASSQRLAGPQNIQYF	TGTGCCAGCAGTCAGCGACTAGCGGGGCCCCAAAACATTCAGTACTTC
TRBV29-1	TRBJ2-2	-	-	CSVASQANTGELFF	TGCAGCGTTGCATCGCAGGCGAACACCGGGGAGCTGTTTTTT
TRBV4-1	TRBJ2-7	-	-	CASSHRGTDYYEQYF	TGCGCCAGCAGCCATCGCGGGACGGACTACTACGAGCAGTACTTC
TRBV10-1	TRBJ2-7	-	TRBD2	CASSEMGGRTYEQYF	TGCGCCAGCAGTGAAATGGGCGGGAGGACGTACGAGCAGTACTTC
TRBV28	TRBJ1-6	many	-	CASSPLGGRTSPLHF	TGTGCCAGCAGCCCCCTGGGAGGGCGGACTTCACCCCTCCACTTT
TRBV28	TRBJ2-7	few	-	CASSSGQTLTYEQYF	TGTGCCAGCAGTTCCGGTCAAACTCTCACCTACGAGCAGTACTTC
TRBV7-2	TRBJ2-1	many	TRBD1	CASSLDRAAYNEQFF	TGTGCCAGCAGCCTAGACAGGGCAGCCTACAATGAGCAGTTCTTC
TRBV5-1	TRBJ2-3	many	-	CASRWDLRTDTQYF	TGCGCCAGCCGCTGGGACTTACGCACAGATACGCAGTATTTT
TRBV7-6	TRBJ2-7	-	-	CASSLLVAKEQYF	TGTGCCAGCAGCTTACTTGTGGCTAAGGAGCAGTACTTC
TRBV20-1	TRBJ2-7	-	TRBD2	CSAASSEREWDEQYF	TGCAGTGCAGCCTCGTCTGAGCGGGAGTGGGACGAGCAGTACTTC
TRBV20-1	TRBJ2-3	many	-	CSARATQGRRSTDTQYF	TGCAGTGCTAGAGCCACCCAGGGACGGAGAAGCACAGATACGCAGTATTTT
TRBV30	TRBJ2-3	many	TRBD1	CAWNPTEVTGSTDTQYF	TGTGCCTGGAACCCCACTGAAGTGACAGGGAGCACAGATACGCAGTATTTT
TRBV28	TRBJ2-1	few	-	CASNWGWELGRLSSYNEQFF	TGTGCCAGCAACTGGGGGTGGGAACTGGGGCGGCTTAGCTCCTACAATGAGCAGTTCTTC
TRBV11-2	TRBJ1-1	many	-	CASSGDIMNTEAFF	TGTGCCAGCAGTGGCGACATCATGAACACTGAAGCTTTCTTT
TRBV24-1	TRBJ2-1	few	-	CATSEPGHKHYNEQFF	TGTGCCACCAGTGAGCCGGGACACAAACATTACAATGAGCAGTTCTTC
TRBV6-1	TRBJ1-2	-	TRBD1	CASNVDRVSGYTF	TGTGCCAGCAACGTAGACAGGGTCTCCGGCTACACCTTC
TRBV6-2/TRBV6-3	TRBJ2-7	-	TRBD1	CASSYTGQGVEEQYF	TGTGCCAGCAGTTACACGGGACAGGGAGTAGAAGAGCAGTACTTC
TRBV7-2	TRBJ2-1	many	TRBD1	CASGQGQEVNEQFF	TGTGCCAGCGGACAGGGACAGGAGGTCAATGAGCAGTTCTTC
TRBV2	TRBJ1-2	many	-	CASSVGVQDDYGYTF	TGTGCCAGCAGTGTTGGTGTCCAGGACGACTATGGCTACACCTTC
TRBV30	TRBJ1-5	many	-	CAWSVNWYQPQHF	TGTGCCTGGAGTGTAAACTGGTATCAGCCCCAGCATTTT
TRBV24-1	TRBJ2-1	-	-	CATSDPDDRLQETQFF	TGTGCCACCAGTGATCCCGATGACAGGCTTCAAGAGACCCAGTTCTTC
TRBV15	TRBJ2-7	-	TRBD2	CATSRDPLAGAFEQYF	TGTGCCACCAGCAGAGATCCGCTAGCGGGAGCCTTCGAGCAGTACTTC